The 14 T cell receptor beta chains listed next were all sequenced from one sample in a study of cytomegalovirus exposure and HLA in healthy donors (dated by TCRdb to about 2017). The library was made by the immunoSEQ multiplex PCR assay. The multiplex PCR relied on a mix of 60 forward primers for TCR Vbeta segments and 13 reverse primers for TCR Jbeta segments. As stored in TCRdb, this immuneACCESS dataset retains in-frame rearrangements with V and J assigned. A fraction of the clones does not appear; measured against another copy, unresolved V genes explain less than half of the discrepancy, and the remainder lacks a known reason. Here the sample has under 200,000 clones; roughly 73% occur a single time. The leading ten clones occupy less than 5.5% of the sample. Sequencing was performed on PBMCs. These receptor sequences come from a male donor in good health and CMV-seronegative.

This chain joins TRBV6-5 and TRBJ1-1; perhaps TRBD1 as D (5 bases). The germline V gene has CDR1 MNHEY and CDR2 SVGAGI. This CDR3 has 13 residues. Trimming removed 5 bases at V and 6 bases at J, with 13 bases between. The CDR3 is CASSQGLGAEAFF. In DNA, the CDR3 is TGTGCCAGCAGTCAGGGACTGGGCGCTGAAGCTTTCTTT.

CDR3 region: CASSRLAGNTGELFF. The CDR3 nucleotides read TGTGCCAGCAGCAGACTAGCGGGAAACACCGGGGAGCTGTTTTTT. The chain joins TRBV11-1 to TRBJ2-2, with 11 bases that match TRBD2. The CDR3 loop spans 15 amino acids. The germline V gene has CDR1 SGHAT and CDR2 FQDESV (reference sequence). The V gene end was trimmed by 5 bases and the J gene end by 2 bases; junction bases not matched to a gene: 1.

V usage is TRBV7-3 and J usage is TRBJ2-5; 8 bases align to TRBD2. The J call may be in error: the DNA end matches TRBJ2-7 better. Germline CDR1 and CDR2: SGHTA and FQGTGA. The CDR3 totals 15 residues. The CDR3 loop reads CASSLAGGSSYEQYF. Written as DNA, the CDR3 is TGTGCCAGCAGCTTAGCGGGGGGAAGCTCCTACGAGCAGTACTTC.

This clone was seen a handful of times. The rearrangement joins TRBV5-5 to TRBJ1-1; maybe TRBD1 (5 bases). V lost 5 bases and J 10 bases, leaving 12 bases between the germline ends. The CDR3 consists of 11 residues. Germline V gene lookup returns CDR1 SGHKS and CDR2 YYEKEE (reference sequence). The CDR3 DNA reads TGTGCCAGCAGTTTGACAGCGGGAGCTTTCTTT. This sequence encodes CASSLTAGAFF.

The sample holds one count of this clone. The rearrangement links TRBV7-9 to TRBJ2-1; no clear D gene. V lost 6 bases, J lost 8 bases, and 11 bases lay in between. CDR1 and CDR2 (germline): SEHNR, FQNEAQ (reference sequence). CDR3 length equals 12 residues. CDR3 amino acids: CASRSPADEQFF. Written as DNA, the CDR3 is TGTGCCAGCAGAAGCCCGGCGGATGAGCAGTTCTTC.

In nucleotides, the CDR3 is TGTGCCAGCAGCTTGGTCAGGACAGGAGCGACCGATAGCAATCAGCCCCAGCATTTT. It specifies CASSLVRTGATDSNQPQHF. The rearrangement links TRBV7-9 to TRBJ1-5, with 7 bases matching TRBD1. Germline CDR1 reads SEHNR; CDR2 reads FQNEAQ (reference sequence). Trimming cost V 3 bases and J 0 bases; bases outside gene matches: 14. This CDR3 has 19 amino acids. The full variable domain, in which reference TRBV7-9 and TRBJ1-5 provide the parts outside the CDR3, is DTGVSQNPRHKITKRGQNVTFRCDPISEHNRLYWYRQTLGQGPEFLTYFQNEAQLEKSRLLSDRFSAERPKGSFSTLEIQRTEQGDSAMYLCASSLVRTGATDSNQPQHFGDGTRLSIL.

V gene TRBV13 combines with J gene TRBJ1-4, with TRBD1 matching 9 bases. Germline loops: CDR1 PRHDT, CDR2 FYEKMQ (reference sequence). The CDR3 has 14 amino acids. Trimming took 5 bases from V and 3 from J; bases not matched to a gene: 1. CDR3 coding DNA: TGTGCCAGCAGCGACAGGGGGGCTAATGAAAAACTGTTTTTT. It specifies CASSDRGANEKLFF.

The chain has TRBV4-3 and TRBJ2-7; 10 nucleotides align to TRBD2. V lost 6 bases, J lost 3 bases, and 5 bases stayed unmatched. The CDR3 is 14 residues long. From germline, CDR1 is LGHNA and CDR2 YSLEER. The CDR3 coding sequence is TGCGCCAGCAGTCACTCTAGCGGGGGCTACGAGCAGTACTTC. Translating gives CASSHSSGGYEQYF.

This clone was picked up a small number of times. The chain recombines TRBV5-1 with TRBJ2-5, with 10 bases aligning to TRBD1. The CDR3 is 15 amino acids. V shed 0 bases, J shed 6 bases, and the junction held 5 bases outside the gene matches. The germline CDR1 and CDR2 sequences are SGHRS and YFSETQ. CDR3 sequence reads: CASSLGTGGMKTQYF. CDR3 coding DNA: TGCGCCAGCAGCTTGGGGACAGGGGGGATGAAGACCCAGTACTTC. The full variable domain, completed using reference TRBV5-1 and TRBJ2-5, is KAGVTQTPRYLIKTRGQQVTLSCSPISGHRSVSWYQQTPGQGLQFLFEYFSETQRNKGNFPGRFSGRQFSNSRSEMNVSTLELGDSALYLCASSLGTGGMKTQYFGPGTRLLVL.

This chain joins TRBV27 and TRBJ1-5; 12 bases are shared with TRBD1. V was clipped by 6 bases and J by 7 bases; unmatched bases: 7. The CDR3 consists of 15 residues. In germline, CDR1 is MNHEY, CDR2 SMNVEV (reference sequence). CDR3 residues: CASSRDRGRDQPQHF. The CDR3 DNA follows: TGTGCCAGCAGCCGGGACAGGGGGCGTGACCAGCCCCAGCATTTT.

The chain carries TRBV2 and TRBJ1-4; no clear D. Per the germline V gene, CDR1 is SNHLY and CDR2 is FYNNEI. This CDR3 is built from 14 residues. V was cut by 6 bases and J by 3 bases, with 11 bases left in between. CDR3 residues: CASRREAANEKLFF. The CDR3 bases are TGTGCCAGCAGGAGGGAGGCGGCTAATGAAAAACTGTTTTTT.

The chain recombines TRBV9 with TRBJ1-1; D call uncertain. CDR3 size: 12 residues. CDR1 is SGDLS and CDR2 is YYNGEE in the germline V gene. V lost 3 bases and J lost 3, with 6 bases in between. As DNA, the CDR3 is TGTGCCAGCAGCGCGCGGGACACTGAAGCTTTCTTT. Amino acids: CASSARDTEAFF.

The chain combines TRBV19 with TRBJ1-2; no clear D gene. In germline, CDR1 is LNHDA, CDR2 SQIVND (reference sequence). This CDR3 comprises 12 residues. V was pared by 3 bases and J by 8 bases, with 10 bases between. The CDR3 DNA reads TGTGCCAGTAGTATTGGAGGATTCGGCTACACCTTC. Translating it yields CASSIGGFGYTF.

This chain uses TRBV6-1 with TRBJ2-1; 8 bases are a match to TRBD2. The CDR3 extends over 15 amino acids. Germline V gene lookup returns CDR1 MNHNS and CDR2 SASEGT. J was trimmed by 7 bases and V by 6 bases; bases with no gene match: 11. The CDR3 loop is CASRAGGSGINEQFF. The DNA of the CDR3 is TGTGCCAGCAGGGCGGGTGGTAGCGGGATTAATGAGCAGTTCTTC.